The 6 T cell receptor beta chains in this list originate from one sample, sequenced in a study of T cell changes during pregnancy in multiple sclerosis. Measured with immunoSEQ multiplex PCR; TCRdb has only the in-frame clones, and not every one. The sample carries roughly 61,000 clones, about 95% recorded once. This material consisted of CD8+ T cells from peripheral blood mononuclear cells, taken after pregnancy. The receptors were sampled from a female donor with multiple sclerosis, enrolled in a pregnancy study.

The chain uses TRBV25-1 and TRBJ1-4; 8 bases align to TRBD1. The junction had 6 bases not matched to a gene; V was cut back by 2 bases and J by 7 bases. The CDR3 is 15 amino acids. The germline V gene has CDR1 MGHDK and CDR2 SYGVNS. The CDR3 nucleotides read TGTGCCAGCAGTGAACTTGGACAGGGAGGTGAAAAACTGTTTTTT. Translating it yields CASSELGQGGEKLFF.

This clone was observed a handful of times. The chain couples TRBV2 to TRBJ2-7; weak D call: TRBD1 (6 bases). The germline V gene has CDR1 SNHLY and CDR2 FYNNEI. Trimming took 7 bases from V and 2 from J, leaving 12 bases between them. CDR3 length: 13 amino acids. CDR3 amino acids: CASTRQAPYEQYF. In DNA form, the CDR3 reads TGTGCCAGCACCAGACAGGCTCCCTACGAGCAGTACTTC. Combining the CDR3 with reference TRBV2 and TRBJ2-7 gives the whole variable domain EPEVTQTPSHQVTQMGQEVILRCVPISNHLYFYWYRQILGQKVEFLVSFYNNEISEKSEIFDDQFSVERPDGSNFTLKIRSTKLEDSAMYFCASTRQAPYEQYFGPGTRLTVT.

The DNA of the CDR3 is TGTGCCAGCAGTGAAGGAGTACTTCAGCCCACAGATACGCAGTATTTT. This codes for CASSEGVLQPTDTQYF. The chain recombines TRBV25-1 with TRBJ2-3, with D hard to call. CDR3 length: 16 amino acids. Germline-derived CDR1 and CDR2 are MGHDK and SYGVNS. The V gene lost 2 bases and the J gene lost 2 bases, with 14 bases spanning the gap.

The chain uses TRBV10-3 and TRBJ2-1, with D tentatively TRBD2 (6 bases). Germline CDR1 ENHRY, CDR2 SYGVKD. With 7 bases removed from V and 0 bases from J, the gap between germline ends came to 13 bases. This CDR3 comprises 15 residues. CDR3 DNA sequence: TGTGCCATCAACAAGGACGGGAGCTCCTACAATGAGCAGTTCTTC. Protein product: CAINKDGSSYNEQFF.

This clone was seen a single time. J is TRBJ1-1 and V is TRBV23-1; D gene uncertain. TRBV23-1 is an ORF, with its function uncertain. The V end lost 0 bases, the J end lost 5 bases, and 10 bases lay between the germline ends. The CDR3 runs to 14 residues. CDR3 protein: CASSQSGDWTEAFF. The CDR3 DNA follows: TGCGCCAGCAGTCAATCTGGCGACTGGACTGAAGCTTTCTTT.

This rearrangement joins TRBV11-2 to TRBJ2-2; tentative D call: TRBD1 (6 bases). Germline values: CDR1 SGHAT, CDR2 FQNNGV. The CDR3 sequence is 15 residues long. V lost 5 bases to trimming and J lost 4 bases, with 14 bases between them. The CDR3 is CASSPYAGVTGELFF. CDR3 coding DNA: TGTGCCAGCAGCCCTTATGCAGGGGTCACCGGGGAGCTGTTTTTT.